Presented here are 31 T cell receptor beta chains from one specimen sequenced in a study of graft-versus-host responses after intestinal transplantation. The researchers put some 200,000 CFSE-labeled responder cells into plates with some 200,000 irradiated, violet-dye-labeled stimulator cells. Sequencing was performed with immunoSEQ multiplex PCR; in TCRdb, only in-frame clones are kept and a portion is missing. The table records about 21,000 clones, less than 45% of them present only once. Source: alloreactive CD8+ T cells from a mixed lymphocyte reaction culture, taken before intestinal transplant. Described subset: CFSE-low proliferating T cells sorted from roughly 6-day pre-transplant mixed lymphocyte reaction (GvH or HvG direction). These receptors came from a human patient who received an intestinal transplant.

This clone turned up a few times. The rearrangement joins TRBV27 to TRBJ2-3; possibly TRBD1 for D (7 bases). Germline loops: CDR1 MNHEY, CDR2 SMNVEV (reference sequence). The CDR3 is made up of 14 amino acids. Trimming removed 4 bases from V and 5 bases from J, with 13 bases in between. The CDR3 loop reads CASSSTGRRDTQYF. CDR3 in DNA: TGTGCCAGCAGTTCGACAGGGAGGCGAGATACGCAGTATTTT.

V usage is TRBV10-2 and J usage is TRBJ2-1; 9 bases fit TRBD2. Germline V CDR1 and CDR2: WSHSY, SAAADI. The V segment lost 0 bases and the J segment 4 bases; nucleotides outside the gene matches: 7. CDR3 length: 17 amino acids. The chain's CDR3 is CASSESVSGRFYNEQFF. The CDR3 DNA reads as TGCGCCAGCAGTGAGTCGGTTAGCGGGAGATTTTACAATGAGCAGTTCTTC.

The chain employs TRBV10-3 and TRBJ2-7; possibly TRBD2 for D (5 bases). This CDR3 has 14 residues. Germline values: CDR1 ENHRY, CDR2 SYGVKD. V lost 8 bases, J lost 4 bases, and 18 bases lay in between. CDR3 DNA sequence: TGTGCCATCTCCCCGAGGGAGTCCTCTTACGAGCAGTACTTC. It yields the protein CAISPRESSYEQYF.

This clone is termed medium-sized (0.01 to 0.1%). The rearrangement links TRBV18 to TRBJ2-6; 9 nucleotides agree with TRBD1. The CDR3 is 17 residues long. J lost 0 bases, V lost 3 bases, and 3 bases had no gene match. Germline CDR1 is KGHSH and CDR2 is LQKENI. CDR3 sequence: CASSPGQGRSGANVLTF. The CDR3 nucleotides read TGTGCCAGCTCACCGGGACAGGGCCGCTCTGGGGCCAACGTCCTGACTTTC.

CDR3 protein: CASSLVGLTGELFF. Written as DNA, the CDR3 is TGTGCCAGCAGCTTAGTCGGACTCACCGGGGAGCTGTTTTTT. The chain employs TRBV7-9 and TRBJ2-2; perhaps TRBD2 as D (5 bases). CDR3 size: 14 residues. The germline CDR1 and CDR2 sequences are SEHNR and FQNEAQ (reference sequence). Trimming stripped 1 base from V and 4 bases from J, with 7 bases between.

This clone has just a few counts. The chain links TRBV27 to TRBJ2-1, with 8 bases fitting TRBD2. From germline, CDR1 is MNHEY and CDR2 SMNVEV (reference sequence). CDR3 length: 14 amino acids. After removal of 7 bases from V and 10 bases from J, the junction contained 12 bases not matched to a gene. The CDR3 reads CASIARGGVQEQFF. In DNA, the CDR3 is TGTGCCAGCATCGCCCGGGGGGGGGTACAGGAGCAGTTCTTC.

This clone was found a few times. The rearrangement joins TRBV4-1 to TRBJ2-2; D is unresolved. The germline CDR1 and CDR2 sequences are MGHRA and YSYEKL. The germline V and J ends were trimmed by 3 bases and 1 base, with 9 bases remaining between them. The CDR3 is made up of 15 amino acids. CDR3 in amino acids: CASSQFGGNTGELFF. The DNA for the CDR3 is TGCGCCAGCAGCCAGTTTGGTGGGAACACCGGGGAGCTGTTTTTT.

The rearrangement joins TRBV19 to TRBJ2-5, with 13 bases lining up with TRBD2. Germline V gene sequence: CDR1 LNHDA, CDR2 SQIVND (reference sequence). J was trimmed by 6 bases and V by 3 bases; bases with no gene match: 1. This CDR3 is 14 amino acids long. This chain's CDR3 is CASSMTSGRKTQYF. CDR3 nucleotide sequence: TGTGCCAGTAGTATGACTAGCGGGAGGAAGACCCAGTACTTC.

The chain joins TRBV28 to TRBJ1-2, with TRBD1 matching over 8 bases. There are 14 residues in the CDR3. Germline V gene lookup returns CDR1 MDHEN and CDR2 SYDVKM. V shed 6 bases, J shed 5 bases, and the junction held 8 bases outside the gene matches. CDR3 in DNA: TGTGCCAGCAGCACACAGGGGGTTGAGTATGGCTACACCTTC. Its protein product is CASSTQGVEYGYTF.

V and J are TRBV19 and TRBJ2-5, with TRBD2 matching over 15 bases. Germline V CDR1 and CDR2: LNHDA, SQIVND (reference sequence). The CDR3 totals 19 residues. Unmatched junction bases numbered 16, after V lost 6 bases and J lost 5 bases. CDR3 DNA: TGTGCCAGTAGCCGAAGGGGACTAGCGGGAGGCGGGTTGCTGGAGACCCAGTACTTC. It codes for CASSRRGLAGGGLLETQYF.

This chain joins TRBV28 and TRBJ1-4, with a weak D call TRBD1 (6 bases). CDR1 is MDHEN, CDR2 SYDVKM, per germline. Trimming took 6 bases from V and 0 from J, leaving 14 bases between them. The CDR3 is made up of 16 amino acids. CDR3 bases: TGTGCCAGCAGATATCGGACAGTTGCAACTAATGAAAAACTGTTTTTT. Translating gives CASRYRTVATNEKLFF.

The table lists this clone with a few counts. One end of the junction does not line up with germline, which may come from a read error. The chain is built from TRBV2 and TRBJ2-1; the D gene is possibly TRBD2 (5 bases). The CDR3 has 13 residues. Germline V gene data show CDR1 as SNHLY and CDR2 as FYNNEI. Here the CDR3 DNA reads TGTGCCAGCAGTGAATATGGAGGTGGTGGTCGGATCTTC. It yields the protein CASSEYGGGGRIF.

This clone was counted only a few times. The rearrangement joins TRBV28 to TRBJ2-4; D gene ambiguous. The CDR3 has 16 amino acids. V was pared by 4 bases and J by 0 bases, with 13 bases between. Germline CDR1 and CDR2: MDHEN and SYDVKM. The CDR3: CASSSTTRLAKNIQYF. The CDR3 DNA is TGTGCCAGCAGTTCTACCACAAGGCTAGCCAAAAACATTCAGTACTTC.

This clone was seen a single time. This chain joins TRBV11-2 and TRBJ2-1, with TRBD2 matching over 13 bases. This CDR3 is 15 amino acids long. The V gene's germline CDR1 is SGHAT and CDR2 FQNNGV. V lost 4 bases to trimming and J lost 4 bases; unmatched junction nucleotides: 1. CDR3 nucleotides: TGTGCCAGCAGCTGGACTAGCGGGAGTTACAATGAGCAGTTCTTC. It encodes CASSWTSGSYNEQFF.

The chain uses TRBV6-7 and TRBJ2-1, with TRBD2 identical over 12 bases. TRBV6-7 is filed as an ORF, its function uncertain. J lost 6 bases, V lost 2 bases, and 17 bases had no gene match. This CDR3 has 20 amino acids. The chain's CDR3 is CASSYPWWGLAGLGSNEQFF. The CDR3 region has the DNA TGTGCCAGCAGTTACCCGTGGTGGGGACTAGCGGGCCTGGGCTCCAATGAGCAGTTCTTC.

This chain links TRBV7-3 with TRBJ2-2; 12 nucleotides match TRBD2. There are 18 residues in the CDR3. V gave up 0 bases and J gave up 3 bases; unmatched junction bases: 5. Germline CDR1 is SGHTA and CDR2 is FQGTGA. In DNA, the CDR3 is TGTGCCAGCAGCTTAACGAGGCTAGCGGGAGGGGACACCGGGGAGCTGTTTTTT. The encoded protein is CASSLTRLAGGDTGELFF.

V gene TRBV6-5 combines with J gene TRBJ1-1, with D possibly being TRBD1 (5 bases). Trimming cost V 2 bases and J 2 bases, with 9 bases left between them. Looked up from germline, CDR1 is MNHEY and CDR2 is SVGAGI. The CDR3 loop spans 14 amino acids. The CDR3 nucleotides read TGTGCCAGCAGTTACCAGGGCGTAAACACTGAAGCTTTCTTT. Translated, it gives CASSYQGVNTEAFF.

This clone was observed a few times. The chain joins TRBV19 to TRBJ2-2, with D possibly matching TRBD1 (5 bases). The CDR3 length is 10 residues. CDR1 and CDR2 from the germline V gene are LNHDA and SQIVND (reference sequence). CDR3 sequence: CGVGAGELFF. Written as DNA, the CDR3 is TGTGGAGTAGGGGCCGGGGAGCTGTTTTTT.

The V and J genes are TRBV4-1 and TRBJ1-1, with a tentative D call TRBD1 (6 bases). The CDR3 is 12 amino acids. Germline lookup yields CDR1 MGHRA and CDR2 YSYEKL. V gave up 2 bases and J gave up 7 bases, with 8 bases separating them. CDR3 coding DNA: TGCGCCAGCAGCCAAACAGGGTTTGAAGCTTTCTTT. It translates to CASSQTGFEAFF.

The chain carries TRBV27 and TRBJ2-4; perhaps TRBD2 as D (5 bases). Germline CDR1 MNHEY, CDR2 SMNVEV (reference sequence). CDR3 length: 14 residues. Trimming pared 8 bases from V and 1 base from J, leaving 12 bases between. This chain's CDR3 is CASGPGWAKNIQYF. For the CDR3, the DNA is TGTGCCAGCGGGCCGGGGTGGGCCAAAAACATTCAGTACTTC.

The V call is TRBV21-1, the J call TRBJ1-1. TRBV21-1 is given as a pseudogene. The CDR3 consists of 15 residues. CDR3 nucleotide sequence: TGTGCCAGCAGCAAGGGGGGGGGCTCGAACACTGAAGCTTTCTTT. Its translation is CASSKGGGSNTEAFF.

This clone appeared a few times. The rearrangement uses TRBV6-5 and TRBJ2-7, with D tentatively TRBD1 (6 bases). With 2 bases removed from V and 7 bases from J, the gap between germline ends came to 15 bases. The CDR3 sequence is 14 residues long. Germline values: CDR1 MNHEY, CDR2 SVGAGI. For the CDR3, the DNA is TGTGCCAGCAGTTACGACGGACTCCAGGGGGAGCAGTACTTC. This codes for CASSYDGLQGEQYF.

V and J are TRBV4-1 and TRBJ2-5; 8 bases agree with TRBD2. V lost 4 bases to trimming and J lost 0 bases; unmatched junction nucleotides: 4. Germline V gene sequence: CDR1 MGHRA, CDR2 YSYEKL. This CDR3 comprises 15 residues. This chain's CDR3 is CASSPKREYQETQYF. DNA for the CDR3: TGCGCCAGCAGCCCGAAGCGGGAGTACCAAGAGACCCAGTACTTC.

This clone appeared a few times. The V and J genes are TRBV29-1 and TRBJ1-1, with 8 nucleotides matching TRBD1. J gave up 4 bases and V 6 bases, and 4 bases lay outside the gene matches. This CDR3 has 12 residues. The germline gives CDR1 SQVTM, CDR2 ANQGSEA. CDR3 residues: CSVVTGGTEAFF. The CDR3 DNA is TGCAGCGTGGTTACAGGGGGCACTGAAGCTTTCTTT. Variable domain in full (rest from reference TRBV29-1 and TRBJ1-1): SAVISQKPSRDICQRGTSLTIQCQVDSQVTMMFWYRQQPGQSLTLIATANQGSEATYESGFVIDKFPISRPNLTFSTLTVSNMSPEDSSIYLCSVVTGGTEAFFGQGTRLTVV.

The gene calls are TRBV18 and TRBJ2-3; TRBD2 matches at 13 bases. Germline CDR1 reads KGHSH; CDR2 reads LQKENI. CDR3 length equals 17 residues. Trimming cost V 6 bases and J 4 bases; bases outside gene matches: 10. For the CDR3, the DNA is TGTGCCAGCTCCCTCAGTGGGACTAGCGGGATACCAGATACGCAGTATTTT. It translates to CASSLSGTSGIPDTQYF.

The V gene is TRBV6-6, the J gene TRBJ1-1, with TRBD1 identical over 7 bases. Germline CDR1 MNHNY, CDR2 SVGAGI (reference sequence). The V segment lost 3 bases and the J segment 4 bases; nucleotides outside the gene matches: 8. This CDR3 region has 15 residues. The CDR3 protein is CASSYRRGGTTEAFF. Here the CDR3 DNA reads TGTGCCAGCAGTTATCGCCGAGGGGGCACCACTGAAGCTTTCTTT.

Details on this clone: Other DNA sequences within the sample encode an identical CDR3. The chain combines TRBV4-1 with TRBJ2-7, with unresolved D. Trimming shortened V by 0 bases and J by 4 bases, and 4 bases separated the two germline ends. CDR1 MGHRA and CDR2 YSYEKL come from the germline V gene. The CDR3 runs to 12 residues. In nucleotides, the CDR3 is TGCGCCAGCAGCCAAGACGGGTACGAGCAGTACTTC. Its protein product is CASSQDGYEQYF.

The gene calls are TRBV30 and TRBJ2-2; 8 bases are shared with TRBD2. V lost 8 bases to trimming and J lost 4 bases; unmatched junction nucleotides: 6. The CDR3 covers 13 residues. The V gene's germline CDR1 is GTSNPN and CDR2 SVGIG (reference sequence). In DNA, the CDR3 is TGTGCCCGCGAGCGGGAGTTCACCGGGGAGCTGTTTTTT. Its translation is CAREREFTGELFF.

This chain uses TRBV5-4 with TRBJ1-2, with TRBD1 matching over 7 bases. V lost 2 bases to trimming and J lost 7 bases; unmatched junction nucleotides: 5. The CDR3 is made up of 13 amino acids. Germline V gives CDR1 SGHNT, CDR2 YYREEE (reference sequence). The CDR3, as DNA: TGTGCCAGCAGCTTAGACAGGGTTGGTGGCTACACCTTC. It specifies CASSLDRVGGYTF.

The chain carries TRBV11-1 and TRBJ2-2; weak D call: TRBD2 (5 bases). CDR1 SGHAT and CDR2 FQDESV come from the germline V gene (reference sequence). The CDR3 has 16 amino acids. V lost 0 bases to trimming and J lost 4 bases, with 12 bases between them. The CDR3 bases are TGTGCCAGCAGCTTAGCGCGGTTGGGGAGCACCGGGGAGCTGTTTTTT. Protein: CASSLARLGSTGELFF.

This chain joins TRBV7-2 and TRBJ2-3; tentative D call: TRBD1 (6 bases). The CDR3 runs to 15 residues. The V end lost 0 bases, the J end lost 2 bases, and 9 bases lay between the germline ends. The germline V gene has CDR1 SGHTA and CDR2 FQGNSA. CDR3 amino acids: CASSLAGANTDTQYF. CDR3 nucleotide sequence: TGTGCCAGCAGCTTAGCGGGGGCAAACACAGATACGCAGTATTTT.